Listed below are T cell receptor beta chains from one sample, sequenced in a study of shared clonotypes between healthy human individuals. Sequencing was performed with immunoSEQ multiplex PCR; in TCRdb, only in-frame clones are kept and a portion is missing. Seen here are about 980,000 clones, about three quarters observed once, and the top ten hold roughly 1.5%. Sequenced: memory CD4+ T cells sorted from blood. The receptor set was obtained from a young man in good health. Both conserved end residues are part of each CDR3. The D gene is left open where the match is weak. Rows give clone size only sometimes, using once, few, many, or a class for an expanded clone.

TRBD2	TRBV10-3	once	13	TRBJ2-3	CAIRGTSADTQYF	TGTGCCATCAGGGGGACTAGTGCAGATACGCAGTATTTT
NA	TRBV7-2	NA	15	TRBJ2-5	CASSLVWGNGETQYF	TGTGCCAGCAGCTTAGTCTGGGGGAATGGAGAGACCCAGTACTTC
TRBD2	TRBV5-6	NA	15	TRBJ2-3	CASSFAAGVRDTQYF	TGTGCCAGCAGCTTCGCTGCGGGAGTCAGGGATACGCAGTATTTT
TRBD1	TRBV6-1	NA	15	TRBJ1-1	CASSGDRGRNTEAFF	TGTGCCAGCAGTGGGGACAGGGGGAGGAACACTGAAGCTTTCTTT
TRBD1	TRBV28	NA	12	TRBJ2-7	CASRGQVYEQYF	TGTGCCAGCCGGGGACAGGTCTACGAGCAGTACTTC
NA	TRBV19	NA	14	TRBJ1-3	CASSGGVSGNTIYF	TGTGCCAGTAGTGGCGGGGTTTCTGGAAACACCATATATTTT
TRBD1	TRBV5-1	NA	19	TRBJ2-4	CASSLAVGRTGGVKNIQYF	TGCGCCAGCAGCTTGGCCGTTGGACGGACAGGGGGAGTCAAAAACATTCAGTACTTC
NA	TRBV4-3	NA	15	TRBJ1-6	CASSGSTGKNSPLHF	TGCGCCAGCAGCGGGAGTACAGGGAAGAATTCACCCCTCCACTTT
NA	TRBV19	few	17	TRBJ2-1	CASSKTYRAGPYNEQFF	TGTGCCAGTAGTAAAACTTACAGGGCAGGCCCCTACAATGAGCAGTTCTTC
NA	TRBV5-6	NA	15	TRBJ2-2	CASSLVAPGTGELFF	TGTGCCAGCAGCTTGGTAGCCCCGGGCACCGGGGAGCTGTTTTTT
TRBD1	TRBV2	NA	13	TRBJ2-7	CASGDRGGYEQYF	TGTGCCAGCGGTGACAGGGGGGGCTACGAGCAGTACTTC
TRBD1	TRBV19	NA	13	TRBJ2-7	CASTVTGGHEQYF	TGTGCCAGTACCGTTACAGGGGGCCACGAGCAGTACTTC
NA	TRBV5-6	once	13	TRBJ2-7	CASSLVSSYEQYF	TGTGCCAGCAGCTTGGTAAGCTCCTACGAGCAGTACTTC
NA	TRBV19	NA	15	TRBJ1-1	CASSIGGAGNTEAFF	TGTGCCAGTAGTATCGGAGGGGCCGGGAACACTGAAGCTTTCTTT
TRBD2	TRBV2	many	14	TRBJ2-5	CASTGLAGLETQYF	TGTGCCAGCACCGGACTAGCGGGGCTAGAGACCCAGTACTTC
NA	TRBV10-1	few	14	TRBJ1-6	CASSVGQGNSPLHF	TGCGCCAGCAGTGTAGGGCAGGGAAATTCACCCCTCCACTTT
NA	TRBV4-3	NA	15	TRBJ2-3	CASSQDRLRTDTQYF	TGCGCCAGCAGCCAAGATCGGCTACGCACAGATACGCAGTATTTT
NA	TRBV29-1	NA	13	TRBJ2-3	CSVTGRDTDTQYF	TGCAGCGTGACTGGGCGGGATACAGATACGCAGTATTTT
NA	TRBV5-1	once	17	TRBJ1-1	CASSPAGIRRVNTEAFF	TGCGCCAGCAGCCCCGCAGGGATAAGAAGGGTTAACACTGAAGCTTTCTTT
NA	TRBV7-9	NA	14	TRBJ1-2	CASSLRQGMDGYTF	TGTGCCAGCAGCTTAAGGCAGGGAATGGATGGCTACACCTTC
NA	TRBV29-1	NA	15	TRBJ1-6	CSARAGSAYNSPLHF	TGCAGCGCCCGGGCGGGAAGTGCCTATAATTCACCCCTCCACTTT
TRBD2	TRBV6-5	NA	15	TRBJ2-1	CASSMGLAVPGEQFF	TGTGCCAGCAGTATGGGACTAGCGGTCCCGGGTGAGCAGTTCTTC
TRBD1	TRBV11-2	NA	17	TRBJ2-2	CASSLDYQGANTGELFF	TGTGCCAGCAGCTTAGATTATCAGGGGGCGAACACCGGGGAGCTGTTTTTT
TRBD1	TRBV9	NA	14	TRBJ2-7	CASSESGQNAEQYF	TGTGCCAGCAGCGAATCGGGACAGAATGCCGAGCAGTACTTC
TRBD1	TRBV5-1	NA	15	TRBJ2-7	CASSLQGEPKYEQYF	TGCGCCAGCAGCTTGCAGGGGGAGCCTAAATACGAGCAGTACTTC
TRBD1	TRBV7-2	NA	19	TRBJ2-7	CASSLGIGTATGASREQYF	TGTGCCAGCAGCTTAGGAATTGGTACGGCGACAGGGGCCTCTCGGGAGCAGTACTTC
TRBD2	TRBV6-6	NA	14	TRBJ2-2	CASSPYGGTGELFF	TGTGCCAGCAGTCCCTACGGGGGGACCGGGGAGCTGTTTTTT
TRBD1	TRBV9	few	16	TRBJ1-6	CASSGGQGTHNSPLHF	TGTGCCAGCAGCGGAGGACAGGGGACCCATAATTCACCCCTCCACTTT
NA	TRBV30	NA	14	TRBJ1-6	CAWSTGERDSPLHF	TGTGCCTGGAGTACGGGAGAACGGGATTCACCCCTCCACTTT
TRBD1	TRBV7-6	NA	17	TRBJ1-1	CASSSKPGQGANTEAFF	TGTGCCAGCAGCTCAAAACCGGGACAGGGGGCAAACACTGAAGCTTTCTTT
TRBD2	TRBV5-6	NA	16	TRBJ2-3	CASSALTSGRADTQYF	TGTGCCAGCAGCGCCTTGACTAGCGGGAGGGCAGATACGCAGTATTTT
TRBD1	TRBV6-1	NA	14	TRBJ1-2	CASSAGTGLRGYTF	TGTGCCAGCAGCGCCGGGACAGGGCTAAGAGGCTACACCTTC
NA	TRBV18	NA	15	TRBJ1-1	CASSPDQGRTTEAFF	TGTGCCAGCTCACCAGATCAAGGGAGAACCACTGAAGCTTTCTTT
TRBD2	TRBV27	NA	15	TRBJ2-1	CASRGTSGADNEQFF	TGTGCCAGCAGGGGGACTAGCGGGGCTGACAATGAGCAGTTCTTC
NA	TRBV25-1	NA	13	TRBJ1-6	CASSEPGHSPLHF	TGTGCCAGCAGTGAACCGGGACATTCACCCCTCCACTTT
NA	TRBV5-1	NA	16	TRBJ1-4	CASSLGAGGDYEKLFF	TGCGCCAGCAGCTTGGGGGCTGGGGGTGATTATGAAAAACTGTTTTTT
NA	TRBV30	once	13	TRBJ2-3	CARAGNLADTQYF	TGTGCCCGGGCAGGGAATCTCGCAGATACGCAGTATTTT
TRBD1	TRBV9	NA	17	TRBJ1-5	CASSATGATTGNQPQHF	TGTGCCAGCAGCGCAACAGGGGCCACTACAGGGAATCAGCCCCAGCATTTT
TRBD1	TRBV27	NA	15	TRBJ2-7	CASRPLTGVSSEQYF	TGTGCCAGCAGACCCCTGACAGGGGTAAGCAGCGAGCAGTACTTC
TRBD2	TRBV7-2	NA	15	TRBJ2-7	CASSSGLAGIYEQYF	TGTGCCAGCAGCTCGGGACTAGCGGGAATCTACGAGCAGTACTTC
NA	TRBV10-2	NA	12	TRBJ2-2	CASSEYTGELFF	TGCGCCAGCAGTGAGTACACCGGGGAGCTGTTTTTT
TRBD2	TRBV28	NA	15	TRBJ2-2	CASSLAGGPTGELFF	TGTGCCAGCAGTTTAGCGGGGGGGCCCACCGGGGAGCTGTTTTTT
TRBD1	TRBV29-1	few	13	TRBJ1-2	CSITGDSLRGYTF	TGCAGCATTACAGGGGACTCTTTGAGAGGCTACACCTTC
NA	TRBV5-1	NA	14	TRBJ1-1	CASSFRTSGTEAFF	TGCGCCAGCAGCTTCAGGACAAGCGGCACTGAAGCTTTCTTT
NA	TRBV6-1	few	13	TRBJ1-2	CASSEARRDGYTF	TGTGCCAGCAGTGAAGCCCGACGAGATGGCTACACCTTC
TRBD2	TRBV5-1	once	16	TRBJ2-3	CASSLLAGTSTDTQYF	TGCGCCAGCAGCTTGCTAGCGGGAACTAGCACAGATACGCAGTATTTT
NA	TRBV30	NA	13	TRBJ1-6	CAWSPSWGSPLHF	TGTGCCTGGAGCCCATCATGGGGTTCACCCCTCCACTTT
NA	TRBV5-1	NA	15	TRBJ2-2	CASKPAGGYTGELFF	TGCGCCAGCAAACCCGCTGGGGGTTACACCGGGGAGCTGTTTTTT
NA	TRBV4-3	NA	15	TRBJ2-2	CASSQDLRGTGELFF	TGCGCCAGCAGCCAAGATCTCAGGGGCACCGGGGAGCTGTTTTTT
NA	TRBV5-1	NA	16	TRBJ2-5	CASSLNYAGGQETQYF	TGCGCCAGCAGCTTGAATTATGCCGGAGGCCAAGAGACCCAGTACTTC
NA	TRBV5-1	once	13	TRBJ2-4	CASSAGHGNIQYF	TGCGCCAGCAGCGCCGGACACGGAAACATTCAGTACTTC